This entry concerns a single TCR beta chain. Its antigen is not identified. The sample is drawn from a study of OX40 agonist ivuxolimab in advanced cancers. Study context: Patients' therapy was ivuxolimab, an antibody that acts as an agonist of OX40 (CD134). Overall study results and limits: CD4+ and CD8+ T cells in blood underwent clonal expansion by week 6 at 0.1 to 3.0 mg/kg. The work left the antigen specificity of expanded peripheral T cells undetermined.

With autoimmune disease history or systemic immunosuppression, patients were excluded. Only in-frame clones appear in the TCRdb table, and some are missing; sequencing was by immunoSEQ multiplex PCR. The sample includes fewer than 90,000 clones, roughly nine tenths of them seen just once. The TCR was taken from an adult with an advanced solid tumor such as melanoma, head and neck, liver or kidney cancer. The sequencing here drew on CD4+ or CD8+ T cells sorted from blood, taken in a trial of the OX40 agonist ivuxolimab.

CDR3 protein: CASRLTSSYEQYF. As DNA, the CDR3 is TGTGCCAGCAGGCTGACTAGCTCCTACGAGCAGTACTTC. This rearrangement joins TRBV6-6 to TRBJ2-7, with D maybe TRBD2 (6 bases). Germline V CDR1 and CDR2: MNHNY, SVGAGI (reference sequence). Deletions cut 6 bases from V and 0 bases from J, with 9 bases between. The CDR3 consists of 13 residues.